This record covers a single TCR beta chain. Its antigen is undetermined. Libraries were prepared by immunoSEQ multiplex PCR; TCRdb keeps only in-frame clonotypes and omits some of them. The profile shows 45,000 to 55,000 clones, 70% to 90% of them singletons. Trimming took 3 bases from V and 0 from J; bases not matched to a gene: 3. CDR3 length: 15 residues. In germline, CDR1 is MGHRA, CDR2 YSYEKL. This record comes from a study of radiotherapy plus CTLA-4 blockade in lung cancer. In chemo-refractory metastatic non-small-cell lung cancer, patients got ipilimumab CTLA-4 blockade together with focal radiation. Findings of the study overall: Tumor-origin TCR clones grew in blood after radiotherapy plus ipilimumab.

The specimen comprised peripheral blood, sampled from a patient treated with radiotherapy plus ipilimumab. This receptor was obtained from a human donor with non-small cell lung cancer that progressed on radiotherapy plus ipilimumab. Some clones in this sample may be carry-over from other donors' samples. The rearrangement uses TRBV4-1 and TRBJ2-3; 7 bases map to TRBD1. CDR3 nucleotide sequence: TGCGCCAGCAGCCAGGACAGGCCTAGCACAGATACGCAGTATTTT. It encodes CASSQDRPSTDTQYF.